Following are 16 T cell receptor beta chains from one sample sequenced in a study of CXCR3-negative and CXCR3-positive naive CD8 T cells. The study made its TRB cDNA libraries by 5' RACE, adding UMI labels. TCRdb reprocessed the 5' RACE reads, keeping one entry per CDR3 protein, no DNA. Its listing shows about 120,000 distinct CDR3 sequences. Overall study findings and caveats: Greater hydrophobicity was found in TRB CDR3s of CXCR3-positive naive cells than of CXCR3-negative naive cells.

Antigen specificity for these receptors is unknown. The sequencing sample was made of naive CXCR3+ CD8+ T cells from blood. As to subset: CD45RO-CCR7+CD27+CD95- naive CD8+ T cells expressing CXCR3 (TNR3+). Every receptor here comes from a human donor in good health. Some clones in this sample may be carry-over from other donors' samples.

The chain has TRBV20-1 and TRBJ1-5. The germline CDR1 and CDR2 sequences are DFQATT and SNEGSKA (reference sequence). CDR3 length equals 14 residues. The CDR3 sequence: CSASEVAGGRPQHF.

V and J are TRBV13 and TRBJ2-7. The CDR3 is 13 amino acids. CDR1 is PRHDT, CDR2 FYEKMQ, per germline (reference sequence). This CDR3 is CASSRQGLHEQYF.

The chain recombines TRBV24-1 with TRBJ1-1; TCRdb's D gene call, TRBD1, goes unchecked for lack of DNA. Germline CDR1 and CDR2: KGHDR and SFDVKD. The CDR3 extends over 12 amino acids. CDR3: CATSTGDTEAFF.

V and J are TRBV7-6 and TRBJ2-5; TCRdb proposes TRBD1, but this gene call is untestable without DNA. Per germline, CDR1 SGHVS and CDR2 FNYEAQ. The CDR3 sequence is 15 residues long. The CDR3 reads CASSLGGYRRETQYF.

The rearrangement joins TRBV27 to TRBJ2-1. Germline loops: CDR1 MNHEY, CDR2 SMNVEV (reference sequence). CDR3 length: 15 amino acids. CDR3 sequence: CASSLATEYYNEQFF.

The chain recombines TRBV12-5 with TRBJ2-7. Germline V gives CDR1 LGHNT, CDR2 FRNRAP. CDR3 length: 13 residues. CDR3 residues: CASGLVQRYEQYF.

The chain recombines TRBV7-3 with TRBJ2-1. Germline CDR1 is SGHTA and CDR2 is FQGTGA. The CDR3 covers 13 residues. The CDR3 loop is CASSFWRGNEQFF. Together with reference TRBV7-3 and TRBJ2-1, the CDR3 gives the full variable domain: GAGVSQTPSNKVTEKGKYVELRCDPISGHTALYWYRQSLGQGPEFLIYFQGTGAADDSGLPNDRFFAVRPEGSVSTLKIQRTERGDSAVYLCASSFWRGNEQFFGPGTRLTVL.

CDR3 region: CASGTRETQYF. The rearrangement links TRBV12-5 to TRBJ2-5. Germline lookup yields CDR1 LGHNT and CDR2 FRNRAP. There are 11 residues in the CDR3.

This chain links TRBV2 with TRBJ2-5; TCRdb's D call of TRBD2 is untestable without DNA. This CDR3 comprises 13 residues. Germline CDR1 SNHLY, CDR2 FYNNEI. The CDR3 loop is CASSERTSETQYF.

The chain joins TRBV27 to TRBJ1-5. CDR3 length equals 14 residues. CDR1 is MNHEY and CDR2 is SMNVEV in the germline V gene (reference sequence). The CDR3 is CASSLIGSNQPQHF.

The J gene is TRBJ2-5, the V gene TRBV4-1; TCRdb calls TRBD1, which cannot be checked without DNA. There are 14 residues in the CDR3. Germline CDR1 and CDR2: MGHRA and YSYEKL. The CDR3 loop is CASSQGTGLETQYF.

The rearrangement joins TRBV9 to TRBJ1-2; checking the TCRdb D call of TRBD1 is not possible without DNA. CDR3 length equals 16 residues. From germline, CDR1 is SGDLS and CDR2 YYNGEE. CDR3 residues: CASSSAQSRVGYGYTF.

The CDR3 loop is CSVAPNEGGWASYGYTF. This chain connects TRBV29-1 to TRBJ1-2; TCRdb picks TRBD1, but there is no DNA to check that call. CDR1 and CDR2 from the germline V gene are SQVTM and ANQGSEA. The CDR3 extends over 17 amino acids. Drawing the rest from reference TRBV29-1 and TRBJ1-2, the complete variable domain is SAVISQKPSRDICQRGTSLTIQCQVDSQVTMMFWYRQQPGQSLTLIATANQGSEATYESGFVIDKFPISRPNLTFSTLTVSNMSPEDSSIYLCSVAPNEGGWASYGYTFGSGTRLTVV.

The CDR3 region is CASSSQHPGLATDTQYF. This chain uses TRBV9 with TRBJ2-3; the D call of TRBD1 rests on TCRdb alone, since no DNA is present to check it. Germline values: CDR1 SGDLS, CDR2 YYNGEE. The CDR3 sequence is 17 residues long.

The rearrangement joins TRBV4-3 to TRBJ1-1; TCRdb lists TRBD1, though no DNA is available to test this call. The CDR3 sequence is 14 residues long. CDR1 is LGHNA, CDR2 YSLEER, per germline. CDR3 residues: CASSPRQGSTEAFF.

This sequence joins TRBV6-1 and TRBJ2-3; checking the TCRdb D call of TRBD1 is not possible without DNA. The CDR3 consists of 18 residues. Germline CDR1 and CDR2: MNHNS and SASEGT. The CDR3 reads CASSEDFLGHPSTDTQYF.